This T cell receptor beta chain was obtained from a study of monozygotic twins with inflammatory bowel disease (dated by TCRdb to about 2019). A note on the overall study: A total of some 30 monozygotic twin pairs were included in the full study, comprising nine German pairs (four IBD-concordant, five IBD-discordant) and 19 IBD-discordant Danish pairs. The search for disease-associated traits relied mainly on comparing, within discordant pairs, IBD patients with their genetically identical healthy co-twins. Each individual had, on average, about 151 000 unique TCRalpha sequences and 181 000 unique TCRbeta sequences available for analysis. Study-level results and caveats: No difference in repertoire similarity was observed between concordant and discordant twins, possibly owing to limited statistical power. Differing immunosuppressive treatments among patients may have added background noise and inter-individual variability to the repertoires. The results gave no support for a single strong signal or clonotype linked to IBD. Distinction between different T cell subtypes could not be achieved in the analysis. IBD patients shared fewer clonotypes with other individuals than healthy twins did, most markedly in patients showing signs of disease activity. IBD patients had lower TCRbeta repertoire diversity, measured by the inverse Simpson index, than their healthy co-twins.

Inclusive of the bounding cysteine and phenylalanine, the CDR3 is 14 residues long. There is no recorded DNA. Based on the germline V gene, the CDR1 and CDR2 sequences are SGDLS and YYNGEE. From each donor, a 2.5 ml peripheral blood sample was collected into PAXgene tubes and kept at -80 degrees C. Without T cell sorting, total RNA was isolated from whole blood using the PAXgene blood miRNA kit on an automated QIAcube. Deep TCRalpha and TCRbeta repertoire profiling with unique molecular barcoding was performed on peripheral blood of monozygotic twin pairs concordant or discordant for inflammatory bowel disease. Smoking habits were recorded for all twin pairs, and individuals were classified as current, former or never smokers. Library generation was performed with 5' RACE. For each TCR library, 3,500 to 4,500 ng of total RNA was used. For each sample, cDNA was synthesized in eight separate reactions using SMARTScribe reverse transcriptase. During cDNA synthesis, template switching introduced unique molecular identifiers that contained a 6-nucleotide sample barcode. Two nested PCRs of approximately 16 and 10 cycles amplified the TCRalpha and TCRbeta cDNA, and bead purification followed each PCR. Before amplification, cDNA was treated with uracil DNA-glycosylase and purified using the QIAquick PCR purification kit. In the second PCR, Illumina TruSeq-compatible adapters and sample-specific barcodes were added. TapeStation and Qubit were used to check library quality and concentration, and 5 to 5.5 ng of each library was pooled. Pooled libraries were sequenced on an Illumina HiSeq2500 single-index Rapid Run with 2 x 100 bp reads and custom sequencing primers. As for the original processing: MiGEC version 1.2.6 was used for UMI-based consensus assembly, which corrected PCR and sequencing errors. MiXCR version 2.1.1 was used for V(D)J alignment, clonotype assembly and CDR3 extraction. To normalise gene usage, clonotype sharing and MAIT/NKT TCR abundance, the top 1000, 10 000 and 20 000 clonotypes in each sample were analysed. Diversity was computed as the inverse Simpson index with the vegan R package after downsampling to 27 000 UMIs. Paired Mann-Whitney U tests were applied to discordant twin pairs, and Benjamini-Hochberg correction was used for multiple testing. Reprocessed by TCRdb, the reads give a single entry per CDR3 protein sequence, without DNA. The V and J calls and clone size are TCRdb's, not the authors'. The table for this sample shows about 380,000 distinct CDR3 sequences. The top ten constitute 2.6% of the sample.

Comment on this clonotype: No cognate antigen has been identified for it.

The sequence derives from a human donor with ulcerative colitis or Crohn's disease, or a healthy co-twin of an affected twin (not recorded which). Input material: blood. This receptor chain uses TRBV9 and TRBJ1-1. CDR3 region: CASSVNHDETEAFF. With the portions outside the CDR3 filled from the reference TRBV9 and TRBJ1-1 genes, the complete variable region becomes DSGVTQTPKHLITATGQRVTLRCSPRSGDLSVYWYQQSLDQGLQFLIQYYNGEERAKGNILERFSAQQFPDLHSELNLSSLELGDSALYFCASSVNHDETEAFFGQGTRLTVV.